The 3 T cell receptor beta chains listed next were all sequenced from one sample in a study of shared clonotypes between healthy human individuals. Using immunoSEQ multiplex PCR, the repertoire was profiled, and TCRdb retains in-frame clones only, with some absent. The table shows some 2.1 million clones, with 90% to 95% occurring only once. The sequenced material came from naive CD4+ T cells sorted from blood. The subset denotes: CD45RA+ positively selected. Receptors were obtained from a man aged 18 to 30 in good health.

The chain combines TRBV7-9 with TRBJ1-6; D gene unclear. Between the trimmed V and J ends, which lost 4 bases and 9 bases, there was a span of 16 bases. CDR1 is SEHNR and CDR2 is FQNEAQ in the germline V gene (reference sequence). The CDR3 length is 15 residues. The CDR3 bases are TGTGCCAGCAGCTACCTCGGGGAAGTTGGTTCACCCCTCCACTTT. Its protein is CASSYLGEVGSPLHF.

The table lists this clone with a count of one. The chain couples TRBV18 to TRBJ2-5, with TRBD2 matching over 11 bases. This CDR3 is 15 amino acids long. Germline lookup yields CDR1 KGHSH and CDR2 LQKENI. V was clipped by 6 bases and J by 5 bases; unmatched bases: 8. CDR3 DNA: TGTGCCAGCTCGATACTAGCGGGGGCCGGGGAGACCCAGTACTTC. Encoded protein: CASSILAGAGETQYF.

The chain has TRBV28 and TRBJ2-2; D is unclear. The CDR3 is 14 residues long. The V gene's germline CDR1 is MDHEN and CDR2 SYDVKM. V shed 10 bases and J shed 1 base, with 13 bases lying between them. In DNA form, the CDR3 reads TGTGCCATTAGTGCAGCCCGGAACACCGGGGAGCTGTTTTTT. Translation gives CAISAARNTGELFF.